This is a list of T cell receptor beta chains from one sample in a study of neurological immune-mediated disorders. MiXCR was run by TCRdb on the 5' RACE reads, yielding one entry per CDR3 protein. The data contain roughly 76,000 distinct CDR3 sequences, 3% to 4% of them seen just once; the ten biggest clones take up roughly 5%. Sequencing was done on a sample of PBMCs. All receptors come from a woman between 50 and 59 years old with multiple sclerosis. Each CDR3 is given with its conserved first and last residue. D genes are given only for firm matches. A row's size may be missing; if present it is once, few, many or a size class.

d_call | j_call | clone_size | v_call | cdr3_aa | cdr3_nt
- | TRBJ1-1 | many | TRBV12-3/TRBV12-4 | CASSPTTF | TGTGCCAGCAGTCCTACAACCTTT
- | TRBJ1-6 | many | TRBV6-5 | CASSRDPMDSPLHF | TGTGCCAGCAGTCGGGACCCTATGGATTCACCCCTCCACTTT
- | TRBJ2-7 | many | TRBV6-5 | CASGVGSYEQYF | TGTGCCAGTGGGGTCGGATCCTACGAGCAGTACTTC
- | TRBJ2-4 | many | TRBV27 | CASSLGGSNIQYF | TGTGCCAGCAGTTTAGGGGGGTCGAACATTCAGTACTTC
- | TRBJ1-2 | many | TRBV5-1 | CASSLSDRGLGGYTF | TGCGCCAGCAGCTTGTCGGATCGGGGACTCGGTGGCTACACCTTC
TRBD1 | TRBJ2-1 | many | TRBV5-1 | CASSLKAGGNEQFF | TGCGCCAGCAGCTTGAAAGCAGGGGGCAATGAGCAGTTCTTC
- | TRBJ2-7 | many | TRBV5-1 | CASSHSGRSYEQYF | TGCGCCAGCAGCCACTCGGGGAGGAGTTACGAGCAGTACTTC
TRBD1 | TRBJ2-3 | many | TRBV7-2 | CASSRDRGRGTDTQYF | TGTGCCAGCAGCAGAGACAGGGGGCGCGGCACAGATACGCAGTATTTT
TRBD2 | TRBJ2-1 | many | TRBV29-1 | CSVDRLAGNNEQFF | TGCAGCGTTGATCGTCTAGCGGGGAACAATGAGCAGTTCTTC
- | TRBJ2-1 | many | TRBV18 | CASSPPSRAEGEQFF | TGTGCCAGCTCACCACCGTCGCGGGCAGAGGGTGAGCAGTTCTTC
- | TRBJ2-3 | many | TRBV29-1 | CSVQGIGADTQYF | TGCAGCGTTCAGGGGATAGGGGCAGATACGCAGTATTTT
TRBD2 | TRBJ2-7 | many | TRBV20-1 | CSAHAGLDFHEQYF | TGCAGTGCTCACGCGGGACTAGATTTCCACGAGCAGTACTTC
- | TRBJ2-2 | many | TRBV20-1 | CSARVSSNTGELFF | TGCAGTGCTAGAGTGAGCTCGAACACCGGGGAGCTGTTTTTT
TRBD2 | TRBJ2-1 | many | TRBV20-1 | CSARDQGAVAGGPGFF | TGCAGTGCTAGAGATCAGGGGGCGGTAGCGGGAGGCCCAGGGTTCTTC
TRBD2 | TRBJ2-7 | many | TRBV28 | CASSFRAGVSYEQYF | TGTGCCAGCAGTTTCAGAGCGGGAGTCAGCTACGAGCAGTACTTC
- | TRBJ2-5 | many | TRBV7-2 | CASSFGGPMQETQYF | TGTGCCAGCAGCTTCGGGGGGCCCATGCAAGAGACCCAGTACTTC
- | TRBJ2-7 | many | TRBV7-8 | CASSLGAPGYEQYF | TGTGCCAGCAGCTTAGGGGCACCCGGTTACGAGCAGTACTTC
- | TRBJ1-2 | many | TRBV20-1 | CSARDHRDVLSGYTF | TGCAGTGCTAGAGACCACCGTGACGTCCTATCTGGCTACACCTTC
- | TRBJ2-6 | many | TRBV19 | CASSGISGANVLTF | TGTGCCAGTAGTGGGATCTCTGGGGCCAACGTCCTGACTTTC
- | TRBJ2-1 | many | TRBV20-1 | CSALQAEQFF | TGCAGTGCTCTCCAGGCTGAGCAGTTCTTC
TRBD2 | TRBJ2-5 | many | TRBV11-2 | CASSFTSGGPEETQYF | TGTGCCAGCAGCTTTACCAGCGGGGGGCCAGAAGAGACCCAGTACTTC
TRBD1 | TRBJ1-4 | many | TRBV28 | CASSPGTVKNEKLFF | TGTGCCAGCAGCCCCGGGACAGTAAAAAATGAAAAACTGTTTTTT
- | TRBJ2-7 | many | TRBV12-3/TRBV12-4 | CASQTYSSYEQYF | TGTGCCAGCCAGACCTACAGCTCCTACGAGCAGTACTTC
- | TRBJ2-1 | many | TRBV12-3/TRBV12-4 | CASSLADFLSSYNEQFF | TGTGCCAGCAGTTTAGCTGACTTCCTGAGCTCCTACAATGAGCAGTTCTTC
- | TRBJ1-5 | few | TRBV5-1 | CASSLTENQPQHF | TGCGCCAGCAGCTTGACAGAAAATCAGCCCCAGCATTTT
TRBD2 | TRBJ2-5 | many | TRBV9 | CASSLTSGEETQYF | TGTGCCAGCAGCCTGACTAGCGGGGAAGAGACCCAGTACTTC
- | TRBJ2-3 | many | TRBV5-5 | CASSLEGADARTQYF | TGTGCCAGCAGCTTGGAAGGGGCGGACGCTAGAACGCAGTATTTT
- | TRBJ2-3 | many | TRBV20-1 | CSAPDMGDTQYF | TGCAGTGCTCCCGACATGGGGGATACGCAGTATTTT
- | TRBJ2-2 | many | TRBV20-1 | CSARSRRQANTGELFF | TGCAGTGCTAGGAGTAGGCGGCAGGCGAACACCGGGGAGCTGTTTTTT
- | TRBJ1-1 | many | TRBV20-1 | CSASAGSQALEAFF | TGCAGTGCTAGCGCCGGAAGTCAGGCTCTTGAAGCTTTCTTT
TRBD1 | TRBJ1-4 | many | TRBV6-6 | CASSAQGAREKLFF | TGTGCCAGCAGCGCGCAGGGGGCGAGAGAAAAACTGTTTTTT
- | TRBJ2-5 | many | TRBV3-1 | CASSQERGSIETQYF | TGTGCCAGCAGCCAAGAACGGGGGTCCATTGAGACCCAGTACTTC
- | TRBJ1-2 | many | TRBV28 | CASSLFFTPTGYTF | TGTGCCAGCAGTTTATTTTTCACTCCGACAGGCTACACCTTC
TRBD1 | TRBJ2-2 | many | TRBV18 | CASSPQRQGANTGELFF | TGTGCCAGCTCACCCCAGCGACAGGGAGCGAACACCGGGGAGCTGTTTTTT
- | TRBJ1-5 | - | TRBV20-1 | CSAQGRAEGNQPQHF | TGCAGTGCCCAGGGGCGGGCCGAAGGCAATCAGCCCCAGCATTTT
TRBD2 | TRBJ2-1 | many | TRBV7-2 | CASTRTSSYNEQFF | TGTGCCAGCACCCGGACTAGCTCCTACAATGAGCAGTTCTTC